This TCR beta chain is drawn from a study of blood T cell repertoires in COVID-19. Overall study: There were acute and convalescent COVID-19 samples, and they came from the United States, Italy and Spain. The cDNA or gDNA used as material had been derived from T cells, B-cell-depleted T cells, or PBMCs.

This CDR3 comprises 13 residues. CDR1 is LNHNV and CDR2 is YYDKDF in the germline V gene (reference sequence). Trimming stripped 4 bases from V and 6 bases from J, with 11 bases between. Original handling: Amplification of reference gene primers was used by the study to estimate nucleated cell counts. Clones were read by immunoSEQ multiplex PCR, and TCRdb kept only the in-frame ones, dropping some. From that table come the V and J calls and clone size; the DNA was used to work out D and trimming. The sample shows 70,000 to 90,000 clones, about 76% of them seen only once. This sequence was found in a human donor in a cohort sampled during active COVID-19. The source material was peripheral blood. The rearrangement links TRBV15 to TRBJ2-3; the D gene is possibly TRBD2 (7 bases). The CDR3 protein is CATSTGGADTQYF. In DNA form, the CDR3 reads TGTGCCACCAGCACGGGGGGCGCGGATACGCAGTATTTT.